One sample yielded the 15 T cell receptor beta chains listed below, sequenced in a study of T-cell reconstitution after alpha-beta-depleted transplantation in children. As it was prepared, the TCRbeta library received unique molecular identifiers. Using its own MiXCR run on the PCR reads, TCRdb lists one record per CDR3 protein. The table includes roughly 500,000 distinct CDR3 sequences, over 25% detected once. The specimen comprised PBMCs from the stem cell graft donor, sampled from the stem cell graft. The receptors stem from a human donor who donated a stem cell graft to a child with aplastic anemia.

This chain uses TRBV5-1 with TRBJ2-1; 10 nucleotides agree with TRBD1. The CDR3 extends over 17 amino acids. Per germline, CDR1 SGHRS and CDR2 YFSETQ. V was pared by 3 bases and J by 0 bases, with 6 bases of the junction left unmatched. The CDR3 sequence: CASSSGQGGSSYNEQFF. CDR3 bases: TGCGCCAGCAGCTCCGGACAGGGGGGGAGCTCCTACAATGAGCAGTTCTTC.

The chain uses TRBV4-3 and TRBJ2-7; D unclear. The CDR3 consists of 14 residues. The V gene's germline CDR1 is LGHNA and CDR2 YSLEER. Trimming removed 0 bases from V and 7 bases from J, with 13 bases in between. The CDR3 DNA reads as TGCGCCAGCAGCCAAGATCTAACCTCTGGGGAGCAGTACTTC. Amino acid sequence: CASSQDLTSGEQYF.

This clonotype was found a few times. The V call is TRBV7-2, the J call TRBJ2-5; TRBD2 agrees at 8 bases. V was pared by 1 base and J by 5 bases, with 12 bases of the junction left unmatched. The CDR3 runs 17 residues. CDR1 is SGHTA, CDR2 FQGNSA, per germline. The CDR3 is CASSLVGRGLGVETQYF. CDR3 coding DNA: TGTGCCAGCAGCTTAGTAGGACGGGGACTAGGGGTGGAGACCCAGTACTTC.

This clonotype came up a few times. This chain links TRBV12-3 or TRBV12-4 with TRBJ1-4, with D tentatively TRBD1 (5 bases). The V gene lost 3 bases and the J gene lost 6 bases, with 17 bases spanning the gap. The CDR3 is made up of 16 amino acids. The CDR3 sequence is CASSLYNTGTYEKLFF. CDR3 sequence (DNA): TGTGCCAGCAGTTTGTACAACACCGGGACGTATGAAAAACTGTTTTTT.

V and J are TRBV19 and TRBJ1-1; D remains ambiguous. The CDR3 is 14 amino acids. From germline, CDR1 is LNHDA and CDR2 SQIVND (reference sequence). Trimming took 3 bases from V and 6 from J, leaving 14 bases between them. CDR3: CASSISGLSAEAFF. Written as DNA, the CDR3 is TGTGCCAGTAGTATTTCTGGTCTCAGCGCTGAAGCTTTCTTT.

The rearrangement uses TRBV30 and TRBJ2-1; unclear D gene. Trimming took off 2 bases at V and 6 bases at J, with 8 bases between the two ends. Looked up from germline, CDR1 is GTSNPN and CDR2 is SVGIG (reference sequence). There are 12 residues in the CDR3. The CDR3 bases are TGTGCCTGGAGTCGAACACTCAATGAGCAGTTCTTC. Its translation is CAWSRTLNEQFF.

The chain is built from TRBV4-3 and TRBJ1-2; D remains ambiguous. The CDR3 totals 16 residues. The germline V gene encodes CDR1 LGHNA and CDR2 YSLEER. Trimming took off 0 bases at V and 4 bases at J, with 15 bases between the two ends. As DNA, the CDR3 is TGCGCCAGCAGCCAAGATCCTGGAGGGAGACGCTATGGCTACACCTTC. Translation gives CASSQDPGGRRYGYTF.

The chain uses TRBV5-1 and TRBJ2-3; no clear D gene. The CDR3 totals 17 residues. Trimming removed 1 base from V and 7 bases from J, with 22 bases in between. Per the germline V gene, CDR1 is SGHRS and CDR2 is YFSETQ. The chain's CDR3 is CASSLYWRPQGTNTQYF. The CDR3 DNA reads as TGCGCCAGCAGCTTGTATTGGAGACCCCAAGGAACCAATACGCAGTATTTT.

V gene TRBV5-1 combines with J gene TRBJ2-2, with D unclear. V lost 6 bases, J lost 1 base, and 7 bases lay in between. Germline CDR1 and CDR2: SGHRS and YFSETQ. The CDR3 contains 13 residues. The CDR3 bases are TGCGCCAGCACTCTGAGGAACACCGGGGAGCTGTTTTTT. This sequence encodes CASTLRNTGELFF.

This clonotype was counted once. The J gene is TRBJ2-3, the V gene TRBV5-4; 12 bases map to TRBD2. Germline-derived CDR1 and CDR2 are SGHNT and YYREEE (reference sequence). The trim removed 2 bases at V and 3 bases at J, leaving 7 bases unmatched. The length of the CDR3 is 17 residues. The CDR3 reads CASSLSTSGRRTDTQYF. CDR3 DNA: TGTGCCAGCAGCTTAAGCACTAGCGGGAGGCGGACAGATACGCAGTATTTT.

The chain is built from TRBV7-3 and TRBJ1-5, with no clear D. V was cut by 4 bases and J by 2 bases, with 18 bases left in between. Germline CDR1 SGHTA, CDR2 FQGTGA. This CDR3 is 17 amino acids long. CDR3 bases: TGTGCCAGCAGCTCAAGGGCCGGGGTAGCGGGCAATCAGCCCCAGCATTTT. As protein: CASSSRAGVAGNQPQHF.

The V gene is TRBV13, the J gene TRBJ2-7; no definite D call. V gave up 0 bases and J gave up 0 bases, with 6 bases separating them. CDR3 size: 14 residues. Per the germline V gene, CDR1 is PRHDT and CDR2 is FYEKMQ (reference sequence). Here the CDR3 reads CASSLGEASYEQYV. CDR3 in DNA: TGTGCCAGCAGCTTAGGCGAGGCCTCCTACGAGCAGTACGTC.

Here the CDR3 reads CSAFTGGDQPQHF. CDR3 coding DNA: TGCAGTGCTTTTACAGGGGGAGATCAGCCCCAGCATTTT. The V call is TRBV20-1, the J call TRBJ1-5, with TRBD1 matching 8 bases. Trimming cost V 5 bases and J 5 bases; bases outside gene matches: 5. Germline V CDR1 and CDR2: DFQATT, SNEGSKA (reference sequence). There are 13 residues in the CDR3.

CDR3 nucleotides: TGTGCCAGCAGAGGTAGCGGGGGGACGTCCGAGCAGTACTTC. Protein sequence: CASRGSGGTSEQYF. J is TRBJ2-7 and V is TRBV11-2, with 10 bases fitting TRBD2. From germline, CDR1 is SGHAT and CDR2 FQNNGV. The CDR3 totals 14 residues. V shed 6 bases and J 6 bases; nucleotides not matched to a gene: 8.

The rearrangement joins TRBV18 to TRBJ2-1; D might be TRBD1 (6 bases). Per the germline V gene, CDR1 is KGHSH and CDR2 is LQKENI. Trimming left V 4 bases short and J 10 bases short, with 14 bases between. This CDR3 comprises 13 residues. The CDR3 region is CASSLYQGREQFF. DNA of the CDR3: TGTGCCAGCTCACTATACCAGGGGCGGGAGCAGTTCTTC.